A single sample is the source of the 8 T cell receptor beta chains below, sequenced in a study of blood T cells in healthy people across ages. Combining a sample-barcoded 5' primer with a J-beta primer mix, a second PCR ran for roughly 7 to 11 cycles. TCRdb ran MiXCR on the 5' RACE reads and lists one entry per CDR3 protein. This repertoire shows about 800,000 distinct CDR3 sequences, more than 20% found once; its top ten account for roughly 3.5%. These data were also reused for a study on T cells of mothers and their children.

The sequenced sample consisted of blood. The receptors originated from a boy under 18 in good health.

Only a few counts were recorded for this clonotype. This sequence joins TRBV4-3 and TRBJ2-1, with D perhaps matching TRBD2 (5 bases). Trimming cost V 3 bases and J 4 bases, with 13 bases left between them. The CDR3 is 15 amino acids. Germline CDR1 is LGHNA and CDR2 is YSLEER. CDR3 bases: TGCGCCAGCAGCCAGCTGCTTAGCGAGTACAATGAGCAGTTCTTC. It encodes CASSQLLSEYNEQFF.

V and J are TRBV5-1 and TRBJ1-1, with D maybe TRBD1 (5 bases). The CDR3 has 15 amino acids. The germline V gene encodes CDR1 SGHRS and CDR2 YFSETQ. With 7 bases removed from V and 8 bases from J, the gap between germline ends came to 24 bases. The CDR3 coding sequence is TGCGCCAGCCGTCTAAATGGATGGGGCCGGGAAGAAGCTTTCTTT. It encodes CASRLNGWGREEAFF.

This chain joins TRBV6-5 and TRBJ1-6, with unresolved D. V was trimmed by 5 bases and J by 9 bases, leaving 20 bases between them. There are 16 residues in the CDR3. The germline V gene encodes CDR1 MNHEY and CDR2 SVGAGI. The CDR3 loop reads CASSGGRLGWVSPLHF. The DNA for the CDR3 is TGTGCCAGCAGTGGCGGACGGCTAGGGTGGGTTTCACCCCTCCACTTT.

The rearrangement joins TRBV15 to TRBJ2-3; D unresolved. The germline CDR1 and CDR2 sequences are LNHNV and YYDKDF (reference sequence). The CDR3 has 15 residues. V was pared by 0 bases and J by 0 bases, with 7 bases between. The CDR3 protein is CATSRDPASTDTQYF. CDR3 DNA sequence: TGTGCCACCAGCAGAGATCCCGCTAGCACAGATACGCAGTATTTT.

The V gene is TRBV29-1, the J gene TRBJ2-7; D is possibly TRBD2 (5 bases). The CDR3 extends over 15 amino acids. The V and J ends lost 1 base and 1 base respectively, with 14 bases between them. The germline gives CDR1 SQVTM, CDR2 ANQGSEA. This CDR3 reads CSVEVRRLPSYEQYF. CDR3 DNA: TGCAGCGTTGAAGTCCGGAGGCTGCCGTCCTACGAGCAGTACTTC.

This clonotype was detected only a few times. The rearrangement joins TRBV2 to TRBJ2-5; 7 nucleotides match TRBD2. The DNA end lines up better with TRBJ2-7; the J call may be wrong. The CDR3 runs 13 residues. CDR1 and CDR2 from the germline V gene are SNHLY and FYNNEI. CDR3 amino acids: CASGGGDVIEQYF. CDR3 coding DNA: TGTGCCAGCGGGGGGGGAGACGTTATCGAGCAGTACTTC.

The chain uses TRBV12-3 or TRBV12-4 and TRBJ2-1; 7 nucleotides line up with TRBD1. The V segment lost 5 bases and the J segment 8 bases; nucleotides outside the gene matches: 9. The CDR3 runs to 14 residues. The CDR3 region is CASSPRQGRDEQFF. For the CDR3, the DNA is TGTGCCAGCAGTCCCCGACAGGGCAGGGATGAGCAGTTCTTC.

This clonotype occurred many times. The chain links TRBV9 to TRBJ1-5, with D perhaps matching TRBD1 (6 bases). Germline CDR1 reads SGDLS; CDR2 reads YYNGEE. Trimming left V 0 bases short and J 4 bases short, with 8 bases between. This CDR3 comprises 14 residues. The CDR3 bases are TGTGCCAGCAGCGTAGGAGGGGGAAATCAGCCCCAGCATTTT. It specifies CASSVGGGNQPQHF.